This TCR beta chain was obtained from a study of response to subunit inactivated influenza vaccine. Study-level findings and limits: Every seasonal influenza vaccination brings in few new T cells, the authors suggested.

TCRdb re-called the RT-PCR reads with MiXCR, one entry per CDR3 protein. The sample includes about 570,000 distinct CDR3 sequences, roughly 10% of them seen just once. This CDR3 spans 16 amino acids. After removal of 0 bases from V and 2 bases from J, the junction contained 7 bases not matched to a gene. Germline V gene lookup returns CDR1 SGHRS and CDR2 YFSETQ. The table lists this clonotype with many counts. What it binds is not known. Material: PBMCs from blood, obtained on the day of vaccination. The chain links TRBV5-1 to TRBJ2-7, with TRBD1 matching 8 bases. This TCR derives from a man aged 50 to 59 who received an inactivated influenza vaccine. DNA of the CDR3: TGCGCCAGCAGCTTGGGTGGGACAGGCATAACCTACGAGCAGTACTTC. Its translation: CASSLGGTGITYEQYF.